This T cell receptor beta chain came from a study of T cells in Graves' hyperthyroidism and ophthalmopathy. Study-level findings and limits: Separation of ophthalmopathy from stable hyperthyroidism was achieved by a 13 V-J model.

Germline V lookup: CDR1 LNHDA, CDR2 SQIVND (reference sequence). V lost 11 bases to trimming and J lost 0 bases, with 17 bases between them. This CDR3 region has 15 residues. TCR beta CDR3 regions were amplified from RNA. Primed by the HTBI set, a first-round RT-PCR was run on the TCR CDR3. A single record per CDR3 protein comes from TCRdb applying MiXCR to the multiplex PCR reads. This table has roughly 700,000 distinct CDR3 sequences, around a third appearing once. Uncontrolled infection, other autoimmune disease, pregnancy or lactation excluded patients. As to this clonotype: Its antigen is undetermined.

Sequencing input: blood. The J gene is TRBJ1-5, the V gene TRBV19; a weak D match, TRBD1 (5 bases). The TCR comes from a woman aged 40 to 50 with Graves' hyperthyroidism. The CDR3: CAGKDRDRSNQPQHF. The DNA of the CDR3 is TGTGCCGGTAAGGACCGGGACCGTAGCAATCAGCCCCAGCATTTT.